This TCR beta chain came from a study of T-cell reconstitution after alpha-beta-depleted transplantation in children. Unique molecular identifiers were used to barcode this TCRbeta library. TCRdb reanalysed the PCR reads using MiXCR and keeps one entry per CDR3 protein. The data hold 500,000 or so distinct CDR3 sequences, with approximately 10% observed a single time. CDR1 and CDR2 (germline): MNHNS, SASEGT. This CDR3 is built from 14 residues. J gave up 7 bases and V 7 bases, and 8 bases lay outside the gene matches. A remark on this clonotype: The antigen is not known.

Study-wide points: The origin of alpha-beta T cells about two months after transplant was reportedly several hundred expanded graft clones. From newly produced T cells came most of the T-cell counts and diversity one year after transplant. For some patients, TCRbeta diversity was high at day 60 because of recipient T cells and thymic progenitors that survived.

Source: PBMCs, mostly from graft donor cells, taken 180 days after TCRalphabeta/CD19-depleted stem cell transplant. The TCR sequence derives from a female patient under 10 years old who had a stem cell transplant for aplastic anemia, so the T cells may come from the graft donor. V is TRBV6-1 and J is TRBJ2-7, with TRBD2 matching 12 bases. CDR3 residues: CASNLAGGPEEQYF. CDR3 nucleotide sequence: TGTGCCAGCAATCTAGCGGGAGGGCCAGAAGAGCAGTACTTC.